These 20 T cell receptor beta chains were all obtained from the same sample, sequenced in a study of CD8 T cells in ankylosing spondylitis. TCRdb ran MiXCR on the 5' RACE reads and lists one entry per CDR3 protein. The table includes around 250,000 distinct CDR3 sequences, about 10% detected once. Material: blood, either unsorted or a sorted T cell fraction (not recorded which). The source is a male donor with ankylosing spondylitis or in good health (not recorded which).

There are many counts of this clonotype. V gene TRBV12-3 or TRBV12-4 combines with J gene TRBJ2-5, with D perhaps assigned TRBD1 or TRBD2 (5 bases each). V was clipped by 5 bases and J by 3 bases, with 19 bases between them. This CDR3 is 16 amino acids long. This chain's CDR3 is CASSTNFVGEEETQYF. CDR3 bases: TGTGCCAGCAGTACAAATTTTGTGGGGGAAGAAGAGACCCAGTACTTC.

Only a few counts were recorded for this clonotype. V gene TRBV15 combines with J gene TRBJ1-2; tentative D call: TRBD1 (5 bases). Per germline, CDR1 LNHNV and CDR2 YYDKDF (reference sequence). This CDR3 is 15 amino acids long. The V end lost 3 bases, the J end lost 0 bases, and 11 bases lay between the germline ends. The chain's CDR3 is CATSSQTGANYGYTF. The CDR3 bases are TGTGCCACCAGCAGCCAAACAGGAGCTAACTATGGCTACACCTTC.

At least ten counts were recorded for this clonotype. This chain uses TRBV15 with TRBJ1-5, with D maybe TRBD1 (6 bases). The CDR3 consists of 16 residues. Germline V CDR1 and CDR2: LNHNV, YYDKDF (reference sequence). V shed 0 bases and J shed 1 base, with 10 bases lying between them. The CDR3 here is CATSRDGRGSNQPQHF. The CDR3 DNA sequence: TGTGCCACCAGCAGAGATGGAAGGGGGAGCAATCAGCCCCAGCATTTT. The variable domain in full, completed from reference TRBV15 and TRBJ1-5, reads DAMVIQNPRYQVTQFGKPVTLSCSQTLNHNVMYWYQQKSSQAPKLLFHYYDKDFNNEADTPDNFQSRRPNTSFCFLDIRSPGLGDTAMYLCATSRDGRGSNQPQHFGDGTRLSIL.

There are many counts of this clonotype. V gene TRBV3-1 combines with J gene TRBJ2-1; D unclear. The CDR3 covers 16 residues. Germline V lookup: CDR1 LGHDT, CDR2 YNNKEL (reference sequence). V lost 0 bases and J 2 bases, leaving 11 bases between the germline ends. The CDR3 region has the DNA TGTGCCAGCAGCCAAGAGTCCGCCCTCACCTACAATGAGCAGTTCTTC. Translated: CASSQESALTYNEQFF.

Ten or more counts support this clonotype. This chain uses TRBV4-2 with TRBJ1-5, with no clear D. This CDR3 contains 13 residues. Looked up from germline, CDR1 is LGHNA and CDR2 is YNFKEQ. V was cut by 0 bases and J by 6 bases, with 6 bases left in between. CDR3 loop: CASSQEFGQPQHF. CDR3 sequence (DNA): TGTGCCAGCAGCCAAGAATTCGGTCAGCCCCAGCATTTT.

This clonotype was seen repeatedly, ten times or more. The V gene is TRBV20-1, the J gene TRBJ2-7; 10 positions match TRBD2. The CDR3 loop spans 15 amino acids. CDR1 and CDR2 (germline): DFQATT, SNEGSKA (reference sequence). V shed 1 base, J shed 3 bases, and the junction held 6 bases outside the gene matches. The CDR3 protein is CSARVASGSIYEQYF. CDR3 nucleotide sequence: TGCAGTGCTAGAGTTGCTAGCGGGAGTATCTACGAGCAGTACTTC.

This clonotype was seen more than once but under ten times. The CDR3: CASKPLLGTVGSSYNEQFF. In DNA form, the CDR3 reads TGTGCCAGCAAGCCTTTATTAGGGACAGTAGGGAGCTCCTACAATGAGCAGTTCTTC. The V call is TRBV6-1, the J call TRBJ2-1, with 7 bases fitting TRBD1. The length of the CDR3 is 19 residues. CDR1 and CDR2 from the germline V gene are MNHNS and SASEGT. Trimming at V came to 7 bases and at J to 0 bases, leaving 18 bases not matched to a gene.

This chain connects TRBV11-2 to TRBJ2-2; TRBD2 matches 7 bases. V lost 5 bases to trimming and J lost 1 base; unmatched junction nucleotides: 7. The CDR3 is made up of 16 amino acids. Germline-derived CDR1 and CDR2 are SGHAT and FQNNGV. The CDR3 loop is CASSKVSSGNTGELFF. DNA for the CDR3: TGTGCCAGCAGCAAAGTATCTAGCGGGAACACCGGGGAGCTGTTTTTT.

This clonotype was detected many times. The chain is built from TRBV12-3 or TRBV12-4 and TRBJ1-1; D is perhaps TRBD1 (6 bases). The CDR3 consists of 14 residues. Trimming cost V 5 bases and J 10 bases, with 20 bases left between them. The CDR3 is CASSMPGAPVRAFF. The CDR3 coding sequence is TGTGCCAGCAGTATGCCGGGGGCGCCGGTTCGAGCTTTCTTT.

This clonotype was seen ten or more times. The gene calls are TRBV20-1 and TRBJ2-7; D perhaps matches TRBD2 (5 bases). V was clipped by 5 bases and J by 7 bases, with 15 bases between them. Per germline, CDR1 DFQATT and CDR2 SNEGSKA (reference sequence). The CDR3 loop spans 12 amino acids. CDR3 in amino acids: CSASGPAEEQYF. The CDR3 coding sequence is TGCAGTGCTTCCGGACCAGCGGAAGAGCAGTACTTC.

This clonotype was recorded many times. V gene TRBV5-1 combines with J gene TRBJ1-2, with 7 positions matching TRBD1. V gave up 4 bases and J gave up 0 bases; unmatched junction bases: 3. Germline V CDR1 and CDR2: SGHRS, YFSETQ. The CDR3 runs 14 residues. CDR3: CASSRDSTNYGYTF. CDR3 DNA: TGCGCCAGCAGCCGGGACAGTACTAACTATGGCTACACCTTC.

J is TRBJ2-7 and V is TRBV29-1; 7 bases map to TRBD1. CDR1 SQVTM and CDR2 ANQGSEA come from the germline V gene. J lost 7 bases, V lost 4 bases, and 4 bases had no gene match. The CDR3 length is 11 residues. The CDR3 nucleotides read TGCAGCGTTGGGGACAGAAGAGAGCAGTACTTC. It is translated as CSVGDRREQYF.

This clonotype occurred a few times. V gene TRBV2 combines with J gene TRBJ2-1; D may be TRBD1 (6 bases). This CDR3 region has 15 residues. The ends were cut back, 2 bases at V and 7 bases at J, with 15 bases in the middle. The germline V gene has CDR1 SNHLY and CDR2 FYNNEI. The CDR3 DNA is TGTGCCAGCAGTGAAAGAACAGGGTCCTTGAATGAGCAGTTCTTC. It encodes CASSERTGSLNEQFF.

The chain joins TRBV7-6 to TRBJ2-2, with D perhaps matching TRBD2 (8 bases). From germline, CDR1 is SGHVS and CDR2 FNYEAQ. The V gene lost 4 bases and the J gene lost 3 bases, with 18 bases spanning the gap. This CDR3 is 17 amino acids long. The CDR3 nucleotides are TGTGCCAGCAGCTCACCCCGGGAGGGGGCTGACACCGGGGAGCTGTTTTTT. This codes for CASSSPREGADTGELFF.

J is TRBJ2-2 and V is TRBV5-1; 7 bases are a match to TRBD1. The CDR3 is 17 residues long. Unmatched junction bases numbered 7, after V lost 2 bases and J lost 0 bases. Per germline, CDR1 SGHRS and CDR2 YFSETQ. CDR3 loop: CASSFTGQTTNTGELFF. Written as DNA, the CDR3 is TGCGCCAGCAGCTTCACGGGACAGACTACGAACACCGGGGAGCTGTTTTTT.

The sample holds many counts of this clonotype. The gene calls are TRBV7-6 and TRBJ2-7, with TRBD1 matching 10 bases. V trimming: 4 bases; J trimming: 1 base; junction bases outside the gene matches: 4. The germline gives CDR1 SGHVS, CDR2 FNYEAQ. The CDR3 is made up of 15 amino acids. The CDR3 loop is CASSSGQGLSYEQYF. The CDR3 DNA reads TGTGCCAGCAGCTCGGGACAGGGGCTTTCCTACGAGCAGTACTTC.

This clonotype came up many times. This sequence joins TRBV5-1 and TRBJ1-3; no reliable D call. The germline CDR1 and CDR2 sequences are SGHRS and YFSETQ. The CDR3 covers 16 residues. The V end was cut by 2 bases, the J end by 0 bases, with 12 bases between. CDR3 in amino acids: CASSLVAGFSGNTIYF. The CDR3 DNA sequence: TGCGCCAGCAGCTTAGTCGCCGGTTTCTCTGGAAACACCATATATTTT.

With respect to this clonotype: This clone may be a read error of a much larger clone one base away. Written as DNA, the CDR3 is TGCGCCAGCAGTGCGGGTAGCACAGATACGCAGTATTTT. It is translated as CASSAGSTDTQYF. The chain joins TRBV10-1 to TRBJ2-3; no clear D. V shed 4 bases and J shed 0 bases, with 5 bases lying between them. Germline CDR1 and CDR2: WNHNN and SYGVQD (reference sequence). The CDR3 loop spans 13 amino acids.

This clonotype was counted a few times. The rearrangement links TRBV11-2 to TRBJ2-1, with D unresolved. This CDR3 spans 19 amino acids. Trimming took 1 base from V and 0 from J, leaving 19 bases between them. The germline CDR1 and CDR2 sequences are SGHAT and FQNNGV. CDR3 loop: CASSLGGHGGGNSYNEQFF. CDR3 nucleotide sequence: TGTGCCAGCAGCTTAGGCGGCCATGGTGGCGGAAACTCCTACAATGAGCAGTTCTTC.

The chain links TRBV5-4 to TRBJ2-1, with 9 nucleotides matching TRBD2. The CDR3 length is 14 residues. V lost 4 bases to trimming and J lost 6 bases; unmatched junction nucleotides: 5. Per the germline V gene, CDR1 is SGHNT and CDR2 is YYREEE (reference sequence). CDR3 sequence (DNA): TGTGCCAGCAGCGAAGGACTAGCGATCAATGAGCAGTTCTTC. This codes for CASSEGLAINEQFF.